Below are 3 T cell receptor beta chains sequenced from a single sample in a study of CD8+ T cells in alopecia areata (dated by TCRdb to 2017 to 2018). Library preparation used the immunoSEQ multiplex PCR assay. To provide template for TCR sequencing, every sample had RNA extracted and reverse transcribed into cDNA. TCRdb took over this immuneACCESS table, retaining in-frame rearrangements with V and J assigned. Such tables are incomplete; in checked studies, under half of the missing clones stem from an unresolved V gene, and the remainder is unexplained. The sample data list approximately 210,000 clones, and roughly 66% of these were observed just once. The top ten constitute 0.95% to 1.5% of the sample. The intended sense of this specimen's treatment or condition label: oral pan-JAK inhibitor, 5-10 mg twice daily. The source material was CD4+ T cells sorted from blood, sampled at roughly week 45, from a patient treated with tofacitinib. The receptors were sampled from a human donor with alopecia areata.

This clone was seen a few times. The rearrangement joins TRBV12-5 to TRBJ1-1, with D possibly TRBD1 on 6 matching bases. Between the trimmed V and J ends, which lost 5 bases and 0 bases, there was a span of 10 bases. Per germline, CDR1 LGHNT and CDR2 FRNRAP. There are 14 residues in the CDR3. The CDR3 coding sequence is TGTGCTAGTGGTCCCGGACAGCTGAACACTGAAGCTTTCTTT. It translates to CASGPGQLNTEAFF.

The V gene is TRBV7-8, the J gene TRBJ2-7; 8 bases line up with TRBD2. V trimming: 2 bases; J trimming: 6 bases; junction bases outside the gene matches: 12. From germline, CDR1 is SGHVS and CDR2 FQNEAQ. The CDR3 sequence is 16 residues long. The CDR3 DNA follows: TGTGCCAGCAGCTTAACATGGTCGGGGGGGGCTTCCGAGCAGTACTTC. Translated: CASSLTWSGGASEQYF.

V gene TRBV10-3 combines with J gene TRBJ1-5; D is uncertain. From germline, CDR1 is ENHRY and CDR2 SYGVKD. The CDR3 is 12 residues long. With 4 bases removed from V and 1 base from J, the gap between germline ends came to 2 bases. The CDR3 DNA sequence: TGTGCCATCAGTGTGAGCAATCAGCCCCAGCATTTT. This encodes CAISVSNQPQHF.